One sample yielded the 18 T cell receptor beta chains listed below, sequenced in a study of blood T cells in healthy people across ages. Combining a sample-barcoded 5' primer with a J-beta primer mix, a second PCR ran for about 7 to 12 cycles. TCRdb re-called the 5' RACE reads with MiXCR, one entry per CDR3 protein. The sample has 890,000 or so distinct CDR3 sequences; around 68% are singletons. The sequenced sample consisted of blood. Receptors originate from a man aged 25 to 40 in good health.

This chain's CDR3 is CASSQDPQPVFQETQYF. DNA for the CDR3: TGCGCCAGCAGCCAAGATCCACAGCCGGTTTTCCAAGAGACCCAGTACTTC. The chain combines TRBV4-3 with TRBJ2-5; D uncertain. Trimming shortened V by 0 bases and J by 1 base, and 15 bases separated the two germline ends. The CDR3 runs to 17 residues. In germline, CDR1 is LGHNA, CDR2 YSLEER.

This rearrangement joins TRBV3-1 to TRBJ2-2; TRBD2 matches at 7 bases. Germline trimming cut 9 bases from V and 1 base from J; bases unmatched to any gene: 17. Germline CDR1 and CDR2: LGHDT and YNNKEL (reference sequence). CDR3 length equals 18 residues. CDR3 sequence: CARSLRGTASGNTGELFF. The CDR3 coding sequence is TGTGCCAGGTCCTTACGGGGAACGGCTAGCGGGAACACCGGGGAGCTGTTTTTT. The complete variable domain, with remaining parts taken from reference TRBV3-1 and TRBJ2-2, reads DTAVSQTPKYLVTQMGNDKSIKCEQNLGHDTMYWYKQDSKKFLKIMFSYNNKELIINETVPNRFSPKSPDKAHLNLHINSLELGDSAVYFCARSLRGTASGNTGELFFGEGSRLTVL.

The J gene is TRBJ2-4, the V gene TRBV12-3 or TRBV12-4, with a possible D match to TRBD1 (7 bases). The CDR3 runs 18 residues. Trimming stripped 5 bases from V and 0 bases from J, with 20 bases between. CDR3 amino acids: CASSPQGGTALAKNIQYF. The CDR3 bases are TGTGCCAGCAGTCCCCAAGGAGGGACAGCCTTAGCCAAAAACATTCAGTACTTC.

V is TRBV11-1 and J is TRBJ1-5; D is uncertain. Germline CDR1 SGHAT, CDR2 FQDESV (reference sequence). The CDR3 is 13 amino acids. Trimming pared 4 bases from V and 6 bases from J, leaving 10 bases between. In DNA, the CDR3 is TGTGCCAGCAGCTCCGCTTGGGGTCAGCCCCAGCATTTT. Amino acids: CASSSAWGQPQHF. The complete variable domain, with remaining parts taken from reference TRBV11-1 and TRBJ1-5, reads EAEVAQSPRYKITEKSQAVAFWCDPISGHATLYWYRQILGQGPELLVQFQDESVVDDSQLPKDRFSAERLKGVDSTLKIQPAELGDSAMYLCASSSAWGQPQHFGDGTRLSIL.

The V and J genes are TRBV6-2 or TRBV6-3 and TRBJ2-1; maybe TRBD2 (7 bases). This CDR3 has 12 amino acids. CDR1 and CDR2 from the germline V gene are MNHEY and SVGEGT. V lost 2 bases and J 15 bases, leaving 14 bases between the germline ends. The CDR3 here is CASSYPSGGAFF. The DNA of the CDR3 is TGTGCCAGCAGTTACCCGTCTGGGGGGGCGTTCTTC.

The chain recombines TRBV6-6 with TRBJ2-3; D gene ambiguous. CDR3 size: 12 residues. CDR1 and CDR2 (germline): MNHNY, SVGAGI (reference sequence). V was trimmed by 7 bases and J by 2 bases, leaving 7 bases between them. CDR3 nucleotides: TGTGCCAGCACCCTCAACACAGATACGCAGTATTTT. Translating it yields CASTLNTDTQYF.

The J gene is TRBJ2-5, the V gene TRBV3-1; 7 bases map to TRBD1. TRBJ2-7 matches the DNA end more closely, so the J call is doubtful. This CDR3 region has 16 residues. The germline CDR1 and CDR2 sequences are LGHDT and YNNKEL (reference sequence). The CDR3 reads CASSQPGVRGPDEQYF. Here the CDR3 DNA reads TGTGCCAGCAGCCAACCGGGTGTGAGGGGGCCGGACGAGCAGTACTTC.

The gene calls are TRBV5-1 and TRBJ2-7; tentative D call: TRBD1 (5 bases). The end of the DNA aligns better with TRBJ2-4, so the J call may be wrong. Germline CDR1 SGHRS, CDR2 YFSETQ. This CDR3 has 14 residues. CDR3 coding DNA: TGCGCCAGCAGCTTGGAAGGGGTGGGAAACATTCAGTACTTC. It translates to CASSLEGVGNIQYF.

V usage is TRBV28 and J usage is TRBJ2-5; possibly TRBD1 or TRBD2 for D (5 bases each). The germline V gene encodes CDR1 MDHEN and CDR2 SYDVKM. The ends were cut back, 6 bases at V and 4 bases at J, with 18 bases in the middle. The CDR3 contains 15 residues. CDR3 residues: CASRKAGTPSETQYF. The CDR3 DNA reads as TGTGCCAGCAGGAAAGCCGGGACCCCATCAGAGACCCAGTACTTC. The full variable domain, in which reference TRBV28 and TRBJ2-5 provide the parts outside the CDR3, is DVKVTQSSRYLVKRTGEKVFLECVQDMDHENMFWYRQDPGLGLRLIYFSYDVKMKEKGDIPEGYSVSREKKERFSLILESASTNQTSMYLCASRKAGTPSETQYFGPGTRLLVL.

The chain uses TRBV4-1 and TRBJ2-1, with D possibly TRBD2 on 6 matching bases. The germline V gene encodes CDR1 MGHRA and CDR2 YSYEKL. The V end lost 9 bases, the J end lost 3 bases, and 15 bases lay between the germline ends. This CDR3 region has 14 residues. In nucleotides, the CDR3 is TGCGCCAGTATGCCGGGACTGGGCTACAATGAGCAGTTCTTC. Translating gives CASMPGLGYNEQFF.

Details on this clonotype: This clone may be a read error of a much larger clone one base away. This chain's CDR3 is CSARDRGGDEQYF. DNA for the CDR3: TGCAGTGCCAGGGACAGGGGGGGGGATGAGCAGTACTTC. The chain carries TRBV20-1 and TRBJ2-7, with 11 bases that match TRBD1. CDR3 length equals 13 residues. CDR1 is DFQATT, CDR2 SNEGSKA, per germline (reference sequence). After removal of 6 bases from V and 7 bases from J, the junction contained 8 bases not matched to a gene.

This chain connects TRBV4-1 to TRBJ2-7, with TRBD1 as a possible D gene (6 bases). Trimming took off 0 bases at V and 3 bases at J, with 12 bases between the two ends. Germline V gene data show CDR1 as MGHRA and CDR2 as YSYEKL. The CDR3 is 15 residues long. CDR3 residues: CASSQDVQGFYEQYF. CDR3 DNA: TGCGCCAGCAGCCAAGACGTCCAGGGGTTCTACGAGCAGTACTTC.

The CDR3 sequence is CASSLGPWASNYGYTF. The DNA for the CDR3 is TGTGCCAGCAGCTTAGGGCCTTGGGCCTCTAACTATGGCTACACCTTC. V gene TRBV7-6 combines with J gene TRBJ1-2; D gene unclear. Germline CDR1 is SGHVS and CDR2 is FNYEAQ. This CDR3 contains 16 residues. With 1 base removed from V and 0 bases from J, the gap between germline ends came to 12 bases.

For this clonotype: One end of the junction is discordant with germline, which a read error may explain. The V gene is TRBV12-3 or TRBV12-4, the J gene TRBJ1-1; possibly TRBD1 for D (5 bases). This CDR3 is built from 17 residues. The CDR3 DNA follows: TGTGTCAGCAACTCCTATGGAGGCGTCAGGGCGAACACTGAAGCTTTCTTT. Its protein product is CVSNSYGGVRANTEAFF.

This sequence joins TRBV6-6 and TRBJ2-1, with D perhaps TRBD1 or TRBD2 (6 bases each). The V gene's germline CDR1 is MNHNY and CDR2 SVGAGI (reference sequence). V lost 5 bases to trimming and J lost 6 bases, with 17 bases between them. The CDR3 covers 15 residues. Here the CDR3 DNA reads TGTGCCAGCAGTCCCCGAGGGGGGACGCTCAATGAGCAGTTCTTC. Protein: CASSPRGGTLNEQFF.

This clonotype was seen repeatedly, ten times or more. The CDR3 sequence: CSPGTAIEQFF. The CDR3 DNA sequence: TGCAGCCCCGGGACAGCCATTGAACAGTTCTTC. The V call is TRBV29-1, the J call TRBJ2-1, with TRBD1 matching over 7 bases. Germline CDR1 is SQVTM and CDR2 is ANQGSEA. CDR3 length: 11 amino acids. J was trimmed by 13 bases and V by 8 bases; bases with no gene match: 11.

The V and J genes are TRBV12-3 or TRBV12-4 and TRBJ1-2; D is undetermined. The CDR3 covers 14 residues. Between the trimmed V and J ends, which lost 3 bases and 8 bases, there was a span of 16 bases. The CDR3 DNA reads TGTGCCAGCAGTTTCGAAAGCGGACTTGAAGGCTACACCTTC. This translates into CASSFESGLEGYTF.

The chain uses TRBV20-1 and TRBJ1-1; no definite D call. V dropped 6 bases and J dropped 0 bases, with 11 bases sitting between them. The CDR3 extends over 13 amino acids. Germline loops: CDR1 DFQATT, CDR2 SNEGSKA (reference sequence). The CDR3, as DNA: TGCAGTGCCGTCTGGACCGTGAACACTGAAGCTTTCTTT. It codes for CSAVWTVNTEAFF.